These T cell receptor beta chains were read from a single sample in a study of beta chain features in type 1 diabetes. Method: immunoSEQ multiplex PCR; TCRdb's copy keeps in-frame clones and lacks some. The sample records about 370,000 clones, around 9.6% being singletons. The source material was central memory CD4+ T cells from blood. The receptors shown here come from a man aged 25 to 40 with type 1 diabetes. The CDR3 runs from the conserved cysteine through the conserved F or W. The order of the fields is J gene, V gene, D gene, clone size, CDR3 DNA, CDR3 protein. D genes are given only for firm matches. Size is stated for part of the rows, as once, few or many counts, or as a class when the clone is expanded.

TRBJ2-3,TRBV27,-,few,TGTGCCAGCAGTGTTCGACAGAATTTCTTTTCTAGCACAGATACGCAGTATTTT,CASSVRQNFFSSTDTQYF
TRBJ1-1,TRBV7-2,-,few,TGTGCCAGCAGCTTAAATCCCCAGGGCTTGACGACTGAAGCTTTCTTT,CASSLNPQGLTTEAFF
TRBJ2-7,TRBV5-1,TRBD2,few,TGCGCCAGCAGCCAACTAACTAGCGGCTCCTACGAGCAGTACTTC,CASSQLTSGSYEQYF
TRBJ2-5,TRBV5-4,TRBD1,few,TGTGCCAGCAGCCAAACGGTACAGGGGGAGACCCAGTACTTC,CASSQTVQGETQYF
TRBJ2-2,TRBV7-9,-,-,TGTGCCAGCAGCTTTTTTCAGGCAGGGAACACCGGGGAGCTGTTTTTT,CASSFFQAGNTGELFF
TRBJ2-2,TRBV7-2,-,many,TGTGCCAGCAGCTTAAGCCAGGGAGGCACCGGGGAGCTGTTTTTT,CASSLSQGGTGELFF
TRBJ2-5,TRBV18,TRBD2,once,TGTGCCAGCTCACCATTTTCTTCTAGCGGGAGACAAGAGACCCAGTACTTC,CASSPFSSSGRQETQYF
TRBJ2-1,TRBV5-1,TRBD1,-,TGCGCCAGCAGCTTGGAAGGGACAGGGAACAATGAGCAGTTCTTC,CASSLEGTGNNEQFF
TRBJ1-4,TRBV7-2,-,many,TGTGCCAGCAGCTTACGGTCGGGCAATGAAAAACTGTTTTTT,CASSLRSGNEKLFF
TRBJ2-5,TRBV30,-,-,TGTGCCTGGAAACCCAGGGGAACGGGCCCGGGTCTAGAGACCCAGTACTTC,CAWKPRGTGPGLETQYF
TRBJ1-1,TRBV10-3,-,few,TGTGCCATCAAGACAAACGAGAACACTGAAGCTTTCTTT,CAIKTNENTEAFF
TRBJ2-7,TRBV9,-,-,TGTGCCAGCAGCGTCATACCCTCCTACGAGCAGTACTTC,CASSVIPSYEQYF
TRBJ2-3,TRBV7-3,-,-,TGTGCCAGCAGCCTAACGCCGGCAGATACGCAGTATTTT,CASSLTPADTQYF
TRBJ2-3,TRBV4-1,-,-,TGCGCCAGCAGCCAGGACTATCGAGTGGGGACAGTTAGCACAGATACGCAGTATTTT,CASSQDYRVGTVSTDTQYF
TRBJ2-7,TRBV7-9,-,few,TGTGCCAGCAGCTTAAGACACAAGAACTACGAGCAGTACTTC,CASSLRHKNYEQYF
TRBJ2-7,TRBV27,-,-,TGTGCCAGCAGTTTGAGTAAACCCCCCTACGAGCAGTACTTC,CASSLSKPPYEQYF
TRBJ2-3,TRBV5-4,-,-,TGTGCCAGCAGCTACTGGGCAGGTGACACAGATACGCAGTATTTT,CASSYWAGDTDTQYF
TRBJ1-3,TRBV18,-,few,TGTGCCAGCTCACCGATACAGGGTAAAGGAAACACCATATATTTT,CASSPIQGKGNTIYF
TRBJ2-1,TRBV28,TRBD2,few,TGTGCCAGCAGTTTTAGGTCGGCTAGCGGGACCTACAATGAGCAGTTCTTC,CASSFRSASGTYNEQFF
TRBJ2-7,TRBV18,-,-,TGTGCCAGCTCACCGCTGGGGGGTGTGGGCGAGCAGTACTTC,CASSPLGGVGEQYF
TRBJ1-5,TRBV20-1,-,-,TGCAGTGAGGGGAATCAGCCCCAGCATTTT,CSEGNQPQHF
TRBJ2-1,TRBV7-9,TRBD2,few,TGTGCCAGCCCCTCGGCGGGAGGGTATAGGGAGCAGTTCTTC,CASPSAGGYREQFF
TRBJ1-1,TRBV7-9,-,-,TGTGCCAGCAGTATTCAGGGGAACACTGAAGCTTTCTTT,CASSIQGNTEAFF
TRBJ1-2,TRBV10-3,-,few,TGTGCCAGCAGTGACTACAGGGCGCCCTATGGCTACACCTTC,CASSDYRAPYGYTF
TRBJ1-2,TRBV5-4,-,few,TGTGCCAGCAGCGGGCGTTTGTATGGCTACACCTTC,CASSGRLYGYTF
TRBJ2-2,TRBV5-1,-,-,TGCGCCAGCAGCTTGGCGGGAGCCGCGAACACCGGGGAGCTGTTTTTT,CASSLAGAANTGELFF
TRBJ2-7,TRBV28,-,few,TGTGCCAGCAGTTTAAGCGCCCCGATAGCCTACGAGCAGTACTTC,CASSLSAPIAYEQYF
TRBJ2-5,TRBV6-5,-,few,TGTGCCAGCAGTTACTCGTTGGAGACCCAGTACTTC,CASSYSLETQYF
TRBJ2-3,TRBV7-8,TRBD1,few,TGTGCCAGCAGCTTGCTTGGGACAGGGGACACAGATACGCAGTATTTT,CASSLLGTGDTDTQYF
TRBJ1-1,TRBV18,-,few,TGTGCCAGCTCACCACCGGCAGGACGGGGCACTGAAGCTTTCTTT,CASSPPAGRGTEAFF
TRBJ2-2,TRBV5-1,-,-,TGCGCCAGCAGCTTGAACAAGAACACCGGGGAGCTGTTTTTT,CASSLNKNTGELFF
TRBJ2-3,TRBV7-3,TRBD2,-,TGCGCCAGCAGCCAAGACCGGGAGGGCCTTGGAGATACGCAGTATTTT,CASSQDREGLGDTQYF
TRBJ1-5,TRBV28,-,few,TGTGCCGGAGCGGGGGGTACGCCTAGCAATCAGCCCCAGCATTTT,CAGAGGTPSNQPQHF
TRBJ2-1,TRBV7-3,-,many,TGTGCCAGCAGCTTAACGCCAGGGGTCAATGAGCAGTTCTTC,CASSLTPGVNEQFF
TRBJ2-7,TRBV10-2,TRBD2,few,TGCGCCAGCACCGGGACTAGCGGCTTCGAGCAGTACTTC,CASTGTSGFEQYF
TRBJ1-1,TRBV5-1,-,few,TGCGCCAGCAGCGCGATCGGCGGCACTGAAGCTTTCTTT,CASSAIGGTEAFF
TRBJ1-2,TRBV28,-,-,TGTGCCGCTCGATCGGGGTATGGCTACACCTTC,CAARSGYGYTF
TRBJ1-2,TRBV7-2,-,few,TGTGCCAGCAGTAGAGGGGACAACCGTAATGGCTACACCTTC,CASSRGDNRNGYTF
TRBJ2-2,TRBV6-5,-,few,TGTGCCAGCAGTTACAGGGGCGGGGAGCTGTTTTTT,CASSYRGGELFF
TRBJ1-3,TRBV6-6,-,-,TGTGCCAGCAGACCCACAGGGCGTCTCGGAAACACCATATATTTT,CASRPTGRLGNTIYF
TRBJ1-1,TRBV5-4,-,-,TGTGCCAGCAGCTTGATGATCGGCTCATACTCAGCTTTCTTT,CASSLMIGSYSAFF
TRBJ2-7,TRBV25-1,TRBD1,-,TGTGCCAGCAGGGAAAGGGGACAGGCCTACGAGCAGTACTTC,CASRERGQAYEQYF